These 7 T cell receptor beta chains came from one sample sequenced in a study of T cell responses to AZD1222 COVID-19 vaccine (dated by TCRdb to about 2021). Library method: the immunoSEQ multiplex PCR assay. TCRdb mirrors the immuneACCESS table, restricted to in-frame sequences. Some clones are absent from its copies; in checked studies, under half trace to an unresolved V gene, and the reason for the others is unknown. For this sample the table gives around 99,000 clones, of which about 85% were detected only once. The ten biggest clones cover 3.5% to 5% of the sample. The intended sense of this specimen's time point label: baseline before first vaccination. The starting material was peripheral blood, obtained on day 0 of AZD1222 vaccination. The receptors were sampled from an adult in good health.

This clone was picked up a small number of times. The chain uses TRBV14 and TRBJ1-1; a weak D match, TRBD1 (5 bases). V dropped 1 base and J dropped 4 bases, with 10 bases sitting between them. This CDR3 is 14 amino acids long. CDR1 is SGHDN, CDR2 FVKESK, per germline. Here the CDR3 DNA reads TGTGCCAGCAGCCAAGGAGGGGTGGGCACTGAAGCTTTCTTT. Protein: CASSQGGVGTEAFF.

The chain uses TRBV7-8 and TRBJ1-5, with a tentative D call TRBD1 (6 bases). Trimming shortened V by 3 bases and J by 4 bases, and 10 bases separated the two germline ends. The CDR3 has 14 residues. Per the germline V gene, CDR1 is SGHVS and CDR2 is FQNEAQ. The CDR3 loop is CASSFRGTNQPQHF. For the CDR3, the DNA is TGTGCCAGCAGCTTCCGGGGGACAAATCAGCCCCAGCATTTT.

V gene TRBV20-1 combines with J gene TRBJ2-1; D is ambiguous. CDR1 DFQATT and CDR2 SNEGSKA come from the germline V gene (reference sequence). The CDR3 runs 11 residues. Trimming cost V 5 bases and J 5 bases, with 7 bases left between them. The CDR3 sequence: CSALQHNEQFF. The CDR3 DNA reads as TGCAGTGCTTTACAGCACAATGAGCAGTTCTTC.

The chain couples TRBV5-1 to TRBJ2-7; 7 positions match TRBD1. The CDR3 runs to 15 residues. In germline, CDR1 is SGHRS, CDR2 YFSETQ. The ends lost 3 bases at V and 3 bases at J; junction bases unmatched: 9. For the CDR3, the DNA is TGCGCCAGCAGCTCCACCGGGACAGCTTACTACGAGCAGTACTTC. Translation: CASSSTGTAYYEQYF.

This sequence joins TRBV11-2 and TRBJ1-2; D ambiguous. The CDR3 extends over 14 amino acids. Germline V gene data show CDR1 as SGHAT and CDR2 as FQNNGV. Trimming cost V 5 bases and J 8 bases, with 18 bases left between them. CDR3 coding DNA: TGTGCCAGCAGCCCTTCCGGGCGCCCGGCCGGCTACACCTTC. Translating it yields CASSPSGRPAGYTF.

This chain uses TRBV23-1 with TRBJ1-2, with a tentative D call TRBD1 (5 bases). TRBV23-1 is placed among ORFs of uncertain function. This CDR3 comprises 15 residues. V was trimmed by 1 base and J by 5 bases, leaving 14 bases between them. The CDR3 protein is CASSQWDGSRYGYTF. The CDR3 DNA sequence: TGCGCCAGCAGTCAATGGGACGGAAGTCGGTATGGCTACACCTTC.

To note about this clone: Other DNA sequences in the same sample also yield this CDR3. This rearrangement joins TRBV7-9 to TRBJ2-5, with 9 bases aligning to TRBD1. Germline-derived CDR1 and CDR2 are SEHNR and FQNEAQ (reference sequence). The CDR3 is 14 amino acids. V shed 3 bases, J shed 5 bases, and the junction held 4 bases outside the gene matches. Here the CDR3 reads CASSFLTGGETQYF. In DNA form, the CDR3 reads TGTGCCAGCAGCTTTTTGACAGGGGGGGAGACCCAGTACTTC.